The 25 T cell receptor beta chains given below trace back to one sample, sequenced in a study of blood T cells in healthy people across ages. Sample-barcoded 5' priming and a J-beta primer mix drove a second PCR of 7 to 11 cycles. Each CDR3 protein gets one entry after TCRdb re-called the 5' RACE reads with MiXCR. The sample consists of about 680,000 distinct CDR3 sequences, approximately 49% of them appearing once. The sequenced sample consisted of blood. The receptor set was obtained from a woman between 55 and 75 years old in good health.

There are a few counts of this clonotype. The rearrangement joins TRBV7-2 to TRBJ2-7, with 9 positions matching TRBD1. The junction had 3 bases not matched to a gene; V was cut back by 1 base and J by 2 bases. The length of the CDR3 is 15 residues. CDR1 is SGHTA and CDR2 is FQGNSA in the germline V gene. The CDR3 DNA follows: TGTGCCAGCAGCTTAGGACAGGGGGGTGCCTACGAGCAGTACTTC. It is translated as CASSLGQGGAYEQYF. Drawing the rest from reference TRBV7-2 and TRBJ2-7, the complete variable domain is GAGVSQSPSNKVTEKGKDVELRCDPISGHTALYWYRQSLGQGLEFLIYFQGNSAPDKSGLPSDRFSAERTGGSVSTLTIQRTQQEDSAVYLCASSLGQGGAYEQYFGPGTRLTVT.

The V call is TRBV28, the J call TRBJ1-4; possible D gene TRBD1, 5 bases. V lost 6 bases and J 4 bases, leaving 12 bases between the germline ends. The V gene's germline CDR1 is MDHEN and CDR2 SYDVKM. This CDR3 comprises 14 residues. CDR3 region: CASRGGALNEKLFF. CDR3 in DNA: TGTGCCAGCAGAGGCGGGGCGCTTAATGAAAAACTGTTTTTT.

This clonotype was seen more than once but under ten times. This chain links TRBV20-1 with TRBJ2-7; maybe TRBD2 (6 bases). V lost 6 bases to trimming and J lost 4 bases, with 13 bases between them. The CDR3 totals 12 residues. Germline V gene data show CDR1 as DFQATT and CDR2 as SNEGSKA (reference sequence). The CDR3, as DNA: TGCAGTGCCCCCGGGGGACCATACGAGCAGTACTTC. This sequence encodes CSAPGGPYEQYF.

There are a few counts of this clonotype. The rearrangement links TRBV5-1 to TRBJ1-1; 7 nucleotides match TRBD1. V lost 2 bases, J lost 5 bases, and 9 bases stayed unmatched. This CDR3 has 15 amino acids. CDR1 is SGHRS, CDR2 YFSETQ, per germline. CDR3 in amino acids: CASSFLTGTETEAFF. As DNA, the CDR3 is TGCGCCAGCAGCTTTTTAACCGGGACAGAAACTGAAGCTTTCTTT.

This clonotype was detected only once. The chain has TRBV7-3 and TRBJ2-5; 10 bases align to TRBD1. The CDR3 totals 16 residues. J lost 0 bases, V lost 3 bases, and 4 bases had no gene match. Germline CDR1 is SGHTA and CDR2 is FQGTGA. In DNA form, the CDR3 reads TGTGCCAGCAGCTTGGGACAGGGGTTTAACCAAGAGACCCAGTACTTC. Amino acids: CASSLGQGFNQETQYF.

In the case of this clonotype: This may be a read error, as it is one base from a much larger clone. The chain recombines TRBV7-6 with TRBJ2-7; D is perhaps TRBD2 (6 bases). V was shortened by 0 bases and J by 7 bases, with 16 bases between the two germline ends. Germline V CDR1 and CDR2: SGHVS, FNYEAQ. This CDR3 contains 15 residues. CDR3 bases: TGTGCCAGCAGCTTAGCGCCGGGAGTCGGGGGTGAGCAGTACTTC. Translating gives CASSLAPGVGGEQYF. Variable domain in full (rest from reference TRBV7-6 and TRBJ2-7): GAGVSQSPRYKVTKRGQDVALRCDPISGHVSLYWYRQALGQGPEFLTYFNYEAQQDKSGLPNDRFSAERPEGSISTLTIQRTEQRDSAMYRCASSLAPGVGGEQYFGPGTRLTVT.

The chain couples TRBV4-2 to TRBJ1-2, with 8 bases fitting TRBD1. The CDR3 extends over 15 amino acids. Germline-derived CDR1 and CDR2 are LGHNA and YNFKEQ. J lost 7 bases, V lost 0 bases, and 7 bases had no gene match. DNA of the CDR3: TGTGCCAGCAGCCAAGACGTACAGGGGGATGGTGGCTACACCTTC. It is translated as CASSQDVQGDGGYTF.

The table lists this clonotype with a few counts. The chain has TRBV7-2 and TRBJ2-6; D may be TRBD1 (5 bases). The V gene's germline CDR1 is SGHTA and CDR2 FQGNSA. Trimming stripped 4 bases from V and 0 bases from J, with 10 bases between. The CDR3 has 16 residues. The CDR3 spells CASSSGHSSGANVLTF. In DNA, the CDR3 is TGTGCCAGCAGCTCCGGACATAGCTCTGGGGCCAACGTCCTGACTTTC. Looking up the rest from reference TRBV7-2 and TRBJ2-6 gives the full variable domain: GAGVSQSPSNKVTEKGKDVELRCDPISGHTALYWYRQSLGQGLEFLIYFQGNSAPDKSGLPSDRFSAERTGGSVSTLTIQRTQQEDSAVYLCASSSGHSSGANVLTFGAGSRLTVL.

The V and J genes are TRBV5-8 and TRBJ2-2, with 7 bases fitting TRBD1. V lost 1 base and J lost 5; bases outside the gene matches: 11. The germline V gene encodes CDR1 SGHTS and CDR2 YDEGEE. This CDR3 is built from 17 residues. The chain's CDR3 is CASSLTLSGQSTGELFF. CDR3 DNA sequence: TGTGCCAGCAGCTTGACCTTATCGGGACAGTCAACCGGGGAGCTGTTTTTT.

The V gene is TRBV10-3, the J gene TRBJ2-7; no clear D gene. Germline V gives CDR1 ENHRY, CDR2 SYGVKD. This CDR3 is built from 15 residues. V lost 6 bases and J 3 bases, leaving 18 bases between the germline ends. The CDR3 bases are TGTGCCATCAGAGACACCGACACAAGCTTCTACGAGCAGTACTTC. Its protein product is CAIRDTDTSFYEQYF.

The rearrangement joins TRBV5-1 to TRBJ1-2; D unclear. The V gene's germline CDR1 is SGHRS and CDR2 YFSETQ. Trimming shortened V by 0 bases and J by 7 bases, and 16 bases separated the two germline ends. The CDR3 sequence is 15 residues long. CDR3 DNA: TGCGCCAGCAGCTTGGGAACTGTGGACCCCGCTGGCTACACCTTC. The encoded protein is CASSLGTVDPAGYTF. Full variable domain (outside the CDR3, taken from reference TRBV5-1 and TRBJ1-2): KAGVTQTPRYLIKTRGQQVTLSCSPISGHRSVSWYQQTPGQGLQFLFEYFSETQRNKGNFPGRFSGRQFSNSRSEMNVSTLELGDSALYLCASSLGTVDPAGYTFGSGTRLTVV.

This clonotype was seen a handful of times. In DNA form, the CDR3 reads TGCAGTGCTCAACCCCTCCTTCCAACTGGTGGCTACACCTTC. It is translated as CSAQPLLPTGGYTF. The V call is TRBV20-1, the J call TRBJ1-2, with D unresolved. In germline, CDR1 is DFQATT, CDR2 SNEGSKA (reference sequence). This CDR3 is 14 amino acids long. V lost 5 bases to trimming and J lost 7 bases, with 20 bases between them.

The chain is built from TRBV2 and TRBJ2-2; 9 bases are shared with TRBD2. Germline V gene lookup returns CDR1 SNHLY and CDR2 FYNNEI. The V segment lost 8 bases and the J segment 0 bases; nucleotides outside the gene matches: 7. CDR3 length: 16 residues. CDR3 residues: CASGSGRPANTGELFF. In DNA form, the CDR3 reads TGTGCCAGCGGTAGCGGGAGACCCGCGAACACCGGGGAGCTGTTTTTT.

This chain joins TRBV13 and TRBJ1-1, with a tentative D call TRBD1 (6 bases). Trimming removed 5 bases from V and 0 bases from J, with 16 bases in between. The CDR3 has 16 amino acids. Germline CDR1 reads PRHDT; CDR2 reads FYEKMQ (reference sequence). The CDR3 DNA reads TGTGCCAGCAGCCCGGGTGGGCAGGGGATGAACACTGAAGCTTTCTTT. Amino acids: CASSPGGQGMNTEAFF.

A note on this clonotype: A junction end diverges from the germline sequence, so it may reflect a read error. The V and J genes are TRBV6-1 and TRBJ2-4, with TRBD1 matching 10 bases. The J call may be wrong; the DNA end is better matched by TRBJ2-7. This CDR3 region has 16 residues. Germline lookup yields CDR1 MNHNS and CDR2 SASEGT. The CDR3 DNA reads TGTTCCAGCAGTTCGCCGGGACAGGGGAAGCGGGACGAGCAGTACTTC. It is translated as CSSSSPGQGKRDEQYF.

The chain uses TRBV11-2 and TRBJ2-4; 16 nucleotides line up with TRBD2. CDR1 and CDR2 (germline): SGHAT, FQNNGV. Trimming cost V 1 base and J 6 bases; bases outside gene matches: 15. The CDR3 length is 21 residues. The CDR3 sequence is CASSLVGTSGRASVFRNIQYF. CDR3 nucleotides: TGTGCCAGCAGCTTAGTGGGGACTAGCGGGAGGGCCTCTGTATTCAGAAACATTCAGTACTTC.

To note about this clonotype: The conserved phenylalanine or tryptophan is not found at the CDR3 terminus, so this likely reflects a read error. The genes are TRBV3-1 and TRBJ2-7; unclear D gene. Germline V gene sequence: CDR1 LGHDT, CDR2 YNNKEL (reference sequence). V was trimmed by 3 bases and J by 5 bases, leaving 17 bases between them. This CDR3 contains 15 residues. The CDR3 reads CASSHAPGPADEQYL. CDR3 coding DNA: TGTGCCAGCAGCCACGCACCGGGCCCCGCGGACGAGCAGTACTTA.

V is TRBV6-2 or TRBV6-3 and J is TRBJ2-7; the match to TRBD2 covers 10 bases. CDR1 is MNHEY, CDR2 SVGEGT, per germline. V lost 2 bases to trimming and J lost 4 bases; unmatched junction nucleotides: 17. There are 19 residues in the CDR3. The CDR3 is CASSYSREGRGTSVYEQYF. DNA of the CDR3: TGTGCCAGCAGTTACAGCAGGGAAGGGCGCGGGACTAGCGTGTACGAGCAGTACTTC.

The rearrangement joins TRBV5-1 to TRBJ1-1; D remains unclear. The CDR3 spans 14 residues. Looked up from germline, CDR1 is SGHRS and CDR2 is YFSETQ. Trimming pared 0 bases from V and 5 bases from J, leaving 11 bases between. CDR3 DNA sequence: TGCGCCAGCAGCTTGGGCGGCAAACCTACTGAAGCTTTCTTT. This translates into CASSLGGKPTEAFF.

The chain combines TRBV28 with TRBJ1-5; 7 positions match TRBD1. The CDR3 sequence is 16 residues long. Germline trimming cut 3 bases from V and 0 bases from J; bases unmatched to any gene: 5. Germline V gives CDR1 MDHEN, CDR2 SYDVKM. This CDR3 is CASSFWRDSSNQPQHF. CDR3 bases: TGTGCCAGCAGTTTCTGGCGGGACAGTAGCAATCAGCCCCAGCATTTT.

The gene calls are TRBV7-8 and TRBJ2-7, with 15 nucleotides matching TRBD2. J gave up 5 bases and V 4 bases, and 12 bases lay outside the gene matches. CDR1 is SGHVS and CDR2 is FQNEAQ in the germline V gene. CDR3 length: 18 residues. The CDR3 reads CASSSGTSGRPQGHEQYF. In nucleotides, the CDR3 is TGTGCCAGCAGCTCTGGGACTAGCGGGAGGCCGCAGGGCCACGAGCAGTACTTC. The variable domain in full, with the rest retrieved from reference TRBV7-8 and TRBJ2-7, is GAGVSQSPRYKVAKRGQDVALRCDPISGHVSLFWYQQALGQGPEFLTYFQNEAQLDKSGLPSDRFFAERPEGSVSTLKIQRTQQEDSAVYLCASSSGTSGRPQGHEQYFGPGTRLTVT.

The CDR3 loop is CASSLGTSGRHEQYF. CDR3 nucleotides: TGTGCCAGCAGTCTCGGGACTAGCGGGAGACACGAGCAGTACTTC. V and J are TRBV7-9 and TRBJ2-7; 14 bases map to TRBD2. Trimming removed 6 bases from V and 5 bases from J; junction bases left unmatched: 6. CDR1 is SEHNR, CDR2 FQNEAQ, per germline (reference sequence). This CDR3 comprises 15 residues.

V and J are TRBV20-1 and TRBJ2-3; D unresolved. The CDR3 runs 13 residues. V shed 5 bases and J shed 3 bases, with 12 bases lying between them. CDR1 and CDR2 (germline): DFQATT, SNEGSKA (reference sequence). As DNA, the CDR3 is TGCAGTGCTTATGACTCCGGGACAGATACGCAGTATTTT. Encoded protein: CSAYDSGTDTQYF.

This clonotype has just a few counts. Here the CDR3 reads CASRRIHGTELYEQYF. The CDR3 DNA is TGTGCCAGCAGACGCATCCACGGGACAGAACTCTACGAGCAGTACTTC. The rearrangement joins TRBV7-2 to TRBJ2-7; the match to TRBD1 covers 7 bases. This CDR3 is 16 amino acids long. V was pared by 6 bases and J by 3 bases, with 14 bases of the junction left unmatched. Germline V gene sequence: CDR1 SGHTA, CDR2 FQGNSA.

The chain joins TRBV12-3 or TRBV12-4 to TRBJ2-1; D possibly matches TRBD1 or TRBD2 (5 bases each). The ends were cut back, 6 bases at V and 4 bases at J, with 16 bases in the middle. This CDR3 has 15 residues. CDR3 DNA: TGTGCCAGCAGACCCACGGGACGGATGTACAATGAGCAGTTCTTC. It encodes CASRPTGRMYNEQFF.